The 13 T cell receptor beta chains in this list originate from one sample, sequenced in a study of cytomegalovirus exposure and HLA in healthy donors. It was with 60 Vbeta and 13 Jbeta primers that the PCR ran. Clones were read by immunoSEQ multiplex PCR, and TCRdb kept only the in-frame ones, dropping some. Among more than 85,000 clones, approximately 80% were seen once, and the ten largest hold 6.2%. The sample consisted of PBMCs. All receptors derive from a man aged 25 to 40 in good health and CMV-seropositive.

The V call is TRBV25-1, the J call TRBJ2-5; the match to TRBD2 covers 8 bases. The CDR3 runs 15 residues. The germline V gene encodes CDR1 MGHDK and CDR2 SYGVNS. The junction had 5 bases not matched to a gene; V was cut back by 4 bases and J by 1 base. CDR3 region: CASSATGGAQETQYF. CDR3 coding DNA: TGTGCCAGCAGTGCCACCGGGGGGGCCCAAGAGACCCAGTACTTC.

This chain connects TRBV6-5 to TRBJ2-7, with 8 bases aligning to TRBD1. CDR1 is MNHEY and CDR2 is SVGAGI in the germline V gene. The CDR3 is 15 residues long. Trimming removed 2 bases from V and 3 bases from J; junction bases left unmatched: 6. The CDR3 DNA sequence: TGTGCCAGCAGTTACAACGGACAGGGAATCTACGAGCAGTACTTC. Its translation is CASSYNGQGIYEQYF.

The rearrangement uses TRBV27 and TRBJ2-3; TRBD2 matches at 9 bases. CDR3 length equals 15 residues. CDR1 and CDR2 (germline): MNHEY, SMNVEV (reference sequence). The trim removed 4 bases at V and 1 base at J, leaving 3 bases unmatched. As DNA, the CDR3 is TGTGCCAGCAGTTATTTAGCGGGGGGCACAGATACGCAGTATTTT. Translation: CASSYLAGGTDTQYF.

The chain combines TRBV27 with TRBJ2-1, with D tentatively TRBD2 (6 bases). V lost 6 bases to trimming and J lost 3 bases, with 12 bases between them. This CDR3 comprises 14 residues. CDR1 and CDR2 from the germline V gene are MNHEY and SMNVEV (reference sequence). The CDR3 region is CASRGLLDYNEQFF. The CDR3 DNA reads as TGTGCCAGCAGGGGACTCTTGGACTACAATGAGCAGTTCTTC.

The chain joins TRBV6-1 to TRBJ1-4; D remains unclear. CDR3 length: 14 residues. The V gene's germline CDR1 is MNHNS and CDR2 SASEGT. The V gene lost 3 bases and the J gene lost 1 base, with 6 bases spanning the gap. CDR3: CASSDEGTNEKLFF. The CDR3 DNA reads TGTGCCAGCAGTGACGAGGGAACTAATGAAAAACTGTTTTTT.

For this clone: The same CDR3 arises from other DNA sequences in this sample as well. The chain combines TRBV6-1 with TRBJ2-5; no reliable D call. This CDR3 comprises 15 residues. The germline V and J ends were trimmed by 0 bases and 1 base, with 9 bases remaining between them. Germline V gene data show CDR1 as MNHNS and CDR2 as SASEGT. The CDR3: CASSEAGQTQETQYF. The CDR3 DNA reads TGTGCCAGCAGTGAAGCTGGGCAGACCCAAGAGACCCAGTACTTC.

This clone was detected a few times. The chain carries TRBV2 and TRBJ1-4, with TRBD1 as a possible D gene (6 bases). Germline CDR1 reads SNHLY; CDR2 reads FYNNEI. The CDR3 runs to 13 residues. Deletions cut 8 bases from V and 8 bases from J, with 15 bases between. The CDR3 nucleotides are TGTGCCAGCTCGTGGACAGTCGGCGAAAAACTGTTTTTT. Its protein is CASSWTVGEKLFF.

CDR3 nucleotide sequence: TGTGCCAGTAGTATCTTTTCCAATGAGCAGTTCTTC. This encodes CASSIFSNEQFF. The chain carries TRBV19 and TRBJ2-1, with D uncertain. V dropped 3 bases and J dropped 6 bases, with 6 bases sitting between them. CDR1 is LNHDA, CDR2 SQIVND, per germline (reference sequence). The CDR3 covers 12 residues. Supplemented by reference TRBV19 and TRBJ2-1, the full variable domain reads DGGITQSPKYLFRKEGQNVTLSCEQNLNHDAMYWYRQDPGQGLRLIYYSQIVNDFQKGDIAEGYSVSREKKESFPLTVTSAQKNPTAFYLCASSIFSNEQFFGPGTRLTVL.

This chain uses TRBV6-6 with TRBJ1-6, with D hard to call. Germline values: CDR1 MNHNY, CDR2 SVGAGI (reference sequence). V was trimmed by 2 bases and J by 0 bases, leaving 8 bases between them. The CDR3 sequence is 16 residues long. The CDR3 reads CASSYLPSSYNSPLHF. The CDR3 nucleotides are TGTGCCAGCAGTTACCTACCGAGCTCCTATAATTCACCCCTCCACTTT.

The rearrangement joins TRBV5-4 to TRBJ2-4, with TRBD1 matching over 9 bases. V shed 4 bases, J shed 1 base, and the junction held 6 bases outside the gene matches. Germline CDR1 reads SGHNT; CDR2 reads YYREEE (reference sequence). The CDR3 extends over 16 amino acids. The CDR3 DNA is TGTGCCAGCAGCGGGGACAGGGCCGGGGCCAAAAACATTCAGTACTTC. Residues: CASSGDRAGAKNIQYF.

This clone has a single count. The rearrangement joins TRBV7-8 to TRBJ2-6; 8 bases map to TRBD2. Looked up from germline, CDR1 is SGHVS and CDR2 is FQNEAQ. The trim removed 5 bases at V and 1 base at J, leaving 10 bases unmatched. The CDR3 consists of 18 residues. The chain's CDR3 is CASSHRAGVNSGANVLTF. The CDR3 nucleotides are TGTGCCAGCAGCCATAGAGCGGGGGTTAATTCTGGGGCCAACGTCCTGACTTTC.

The chain has TRBV29-1 and TRBJ1-3, with D possibly matching TRBD1 (5 bases). Trimming removed 6 bases at V and 8 bases at J, with 11 bases between. There are 11 residues in the CDR3. The germline gives CDR1 SQVTM, CDR2 ANQGSEA. The CDR3 DNA reads TGCAGCGTGGCTGACAGTTACACCATATATTTT. This translates into CSVADSYTIYF.

This clone was seen a few times. The chain links TRBV18 to TRBJ2-7; 8 positions match TRBD2. After removal of 3 bases from V and 4 bases from J, the junction contained 11 bases not matched to a gene. The CDR3 runs 16 residues. In germline, CDR1 is KGHSH, CDR2 LQKENI. Here the CDR3 reads CASSPPGQLAVYEQYF. The CDR3 DNA sequence: TGTGCCAGCTCACCCCCTGGACAACTAGCGGTGTACGAGCAGTACTTC.